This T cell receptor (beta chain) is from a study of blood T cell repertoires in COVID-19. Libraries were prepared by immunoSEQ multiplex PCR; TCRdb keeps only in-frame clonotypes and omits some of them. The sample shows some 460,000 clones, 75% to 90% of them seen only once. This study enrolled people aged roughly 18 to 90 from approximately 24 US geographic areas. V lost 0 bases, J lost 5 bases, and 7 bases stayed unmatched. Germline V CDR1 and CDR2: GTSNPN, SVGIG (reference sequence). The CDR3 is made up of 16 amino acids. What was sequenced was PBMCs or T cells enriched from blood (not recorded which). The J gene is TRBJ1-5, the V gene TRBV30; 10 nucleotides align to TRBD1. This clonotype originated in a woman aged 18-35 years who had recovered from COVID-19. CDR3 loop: CAWSVGGTGVHQPQHF. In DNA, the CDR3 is TGTGCCTGGAGTGTTGGTGGGACAGGGGTACATCAGCCCCAGCATTTT.